Shown below are 9 T cell receptor beta chains from a single sample sequenced in a study of Graves' ophthalmopathy and Graves' hyperthyroidism. Investigators amplified TCR beta CDR3 regions from RNA transcripts. The workflow started with a first-round RT-PCR run with HTBI primers and then moved on to a second-round multiplex PCR. TCRdb fed the multiplex PCR reads into MiXCR, producing one record per CDR3 protein. Altogether hundreds of thousands of distinct CDR3 sequences are present, 22% being singletons, with the ten largest covering roughly 7.4%. Material for sequencing was peripheral blood. All receptors derive from a woman under 30 with stable Graves' hyperthyroidism. Some clones in this sample may be carry-over from other donors' samples.

This clonotype was detected ten times or more. The chain carries TRBV15 and TRBJ1-3; 7 bases match TRBD1. Trimming removed 0 bases from V and 1 base from J; junction bases left unmatched: 0. Germline loops: CDR1 LNHNV, CDR2 YYDKDF (reference sequence). The CDR3 has 15 residues. The CDR3 protein is CATSRDRGSGNTIYF. As DNA, the CDR3 is TGTGCCACCAGCAGAGACAGGGGGTCTGGAAACACCATATATTTT.

This clonotype has just one count. This CDR3 fails to terminate in the conserved phenylalanine or tryptophan, so it likely reflects a read error. The CDR3 coding sequence is TGCGCCAGCAGTCGCAACCAGAACACTGAAGCTTTCGTG. Its protein is CASSRNQNTEAFV. This chain links TRBV10-1 with TRBJ1-1, with no clear D. Deletions cut 5 bases from V and 1 base from J, with 8 bases between. The CDR3 is 13 residues long. Germline CDR1 is WNHNN and CDR2 is SYGVQD (reference sequence).

The gene calls are TRBV5-1 and TRBJ2-5; 7 nucleotides match TRBD1. The V and J ends lost 4 bases and 3 bases, in that order; junction bases with no gene match: 9. Germline V lookup: CDR1 SGHRS, CDR2 YFSETQ. The CDR3 covers 15 residues. The CDR3 sequence is CASSPVEGAEETQYF. In DNA, the CDR3 is TGCGCCAGCAGCCCAGTAGAGGGGGCGGAAGAGACCCAGTACTTC. Combining the CDR3 with reference TRBV5-1 and TRBJ2-5 gives the whole variable domain KAGVTQTPRYLIKTRGQQVTLSCSPISGHRSVSWYQQTPGQGLQFLFEYFSETQRNKGNFPGRFSGRQFSNSRSEMNVSTLELGDSALYLCASSPVEGAEETQYFGPGTRLLVL.

Many counts were recorded for this clonotype. V usage is TRBV6-5 and J usage is TRBJ1-1, with D possibly TRBD1 on 5 matching bases. CDR3 length: 16 amino acids. Trimming took 2 bases from V and 0 from J, leaving 13 bases between them. Germline lookup yields CDR1 MNHEY and CDR2 SVGAGI. CDR3 in amino acids: CASSYRFDSLNTEAFF. The CDR3 nucleotides read TGTGCCAGCAGTTACCGGTTCGACAGCCTGAACACTGAAGCTTTCTTT.

Worth noting for this clonotype: Relative to the germline gene, one junction end is altered; a read error may explain this. The chain combines TRBV5-1 with TRBJ2-7, with D possibly being TRBD2 (6 bases). The CDR3 covers 13 residues. Germline loops: CDR1 SGHRS, CDR2 YFSETQ. The CDR3 DNA follows: TGCGTCAGCAACCGGAGCGGGTCTCGCGAGCAGTACTTC. Amino acid sequence: CVSNRSGSREQYF.

This clonotype turned up a few times. V gene TRBV12-3 or TRBV12-4 combines with J gene TRBJ1-3; D gene uncertain. CDR3 length: 14 residues. With 7 bases removed from V and 0 bases from J, the gap between germline ends came to 10 bases. DNA of the CDR3: TGTGCCAGCACCACCCCAGTCTCTGGAAACACCATATATTTT. Protein: CASTTPVSGNTIYF.

The sample holds a few counts of this clonotype. The chain combines TRBV20-1 with TRBJ1-6; TRBD1 is a possible D gene (5 bases). V lost 5 bases and J lost 3, with 14 bases in between. CDR1 is DFQATT and CDR2 is SNEGSKA in the germline V gene (reference sequence). The CDR3 extends over 15 amino acids. The CDR3 coding sequence is TGCAGTGCTGTAGGCAGGGCTAACTATAATTCACCCCTCCACTTT. This gives the protein CSAVGRANYNSPLHF.

The sample holds many counts of this clonotype. The junction departs from the called germline gene at one end, perhaps through a read error. This chain connects TRBV6-5 to TRBJ2-7; TRBD2 matches at 11 bases. Per the germline V gene, CDR1 is MNHEY and CDR2 is SVGAGI. The CDR3 is 15 amino acids. The CDR3 protein is CTSSTSGGPTYEQYF. CDR3 in DNA: TGTACCAGCAGTACTAGCGGGGGACCAACCTACGAGCAGTACTTC.

This chain links TRBV10-3 with TRBJ2-5; D is tentatively TRBD1 or TRBD2 (5 bases each). Trimming took 3 bases from V and 5 from J, leaving 16 bases between them. Germline V gene lookup returns CDR1 ENHRY and CDR2 SYGVKD. This CDR3 has 15 amino acids. The DNA of the CDR3 is TGTGCCATCAGTGATCCCGGGACCGGCGGGGAGACCCAGTACTTC. It yields the protein CAISDPGTGGETQYF.